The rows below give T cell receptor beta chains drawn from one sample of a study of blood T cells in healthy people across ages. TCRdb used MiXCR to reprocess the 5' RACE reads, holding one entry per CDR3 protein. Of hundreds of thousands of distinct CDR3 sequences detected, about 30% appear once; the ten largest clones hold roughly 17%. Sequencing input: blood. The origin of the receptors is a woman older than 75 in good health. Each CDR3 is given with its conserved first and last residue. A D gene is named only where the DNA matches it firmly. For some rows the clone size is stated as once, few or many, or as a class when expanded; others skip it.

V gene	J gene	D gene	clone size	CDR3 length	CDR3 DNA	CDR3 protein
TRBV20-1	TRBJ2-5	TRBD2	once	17	TGCAGTGCGCGGCCTATTAGCGGGGGGACCCGGGTGGAGACCCAGTACTTC	CSARPISGGTRVETQYF
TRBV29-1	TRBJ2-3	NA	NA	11	TGCAGCGGCCGGGACGGGGATACGCAGTATTTT	CSGRDGDTQYF
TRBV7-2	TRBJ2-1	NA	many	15	TGTGCCAGCAGCCCGGACTTTTTGGGGAACAATGAGCAGTTCTTC	CASSPDFLGNNEQFF
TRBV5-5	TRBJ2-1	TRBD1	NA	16	TGTGCCAGCAGGCGCTTAGGACAGGGAGGTTACAATGAGCAGTTCTTC	CASRRLGQGGYNEQFF
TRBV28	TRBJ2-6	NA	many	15	TGTGCCAGCAGTACTACAGATAAACAGGCCAACGTCCTGACTTTC	CASSTTDKQANVLTF
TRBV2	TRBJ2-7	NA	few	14	TGTGCCAGCTCTAAAGGGCGGGGCCTCGGCGAGCAGTACTTC	CASSKGRGLGEQYF
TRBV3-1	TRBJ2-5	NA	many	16	TGTGCCAGCAGCCTAGGTGGGGGGGCCAGCCCGGAGACCCAGTACTTC	CASSLGGGASPETQYF
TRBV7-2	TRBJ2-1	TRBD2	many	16	TGTGCCAGCAGCCCCCGGACTAGCGGGGGGGGCGATGAGCAGTTCTTC	CASSPRTSGGGDEQFF
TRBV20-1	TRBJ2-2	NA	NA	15	TGCAGTGCCGGTTTAGCGGGCAGGGGCACCGGGGAGCTGTTTTTT	CSAGLAGRGTGELFF
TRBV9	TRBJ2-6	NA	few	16	TGTGCCAGCAGCGTAGGGGGGAACTCTGGGGCCAACGTCCTGACTTTC	CASSVGGNSGANVLTF
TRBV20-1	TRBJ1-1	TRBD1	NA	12	TGCAGTGCTACGCGACAGGGGGGCGAAGCTTTCTTT	CSATRQGGEAFF
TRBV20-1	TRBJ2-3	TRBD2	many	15	TGCAGTGCCTTGACTAGCGGGGGACCCACAGATACGCAGTATTTT	CSALTSGGPTDTQYF
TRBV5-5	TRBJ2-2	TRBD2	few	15	TGTGCCAGCAGCTCGGGACGGACTAGCACCGGGGAGCTGTTTTTT	CASSSGRTSTGELFF
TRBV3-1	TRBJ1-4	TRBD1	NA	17	TGTGCCAGCAGCCAAGGTCGGCAGGGGGGAGGACGTGAAAAACTGTTTTTT	CASSQGRQGGGREKLFF
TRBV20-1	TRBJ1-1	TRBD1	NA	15	TGCAGTGCCGAGGGCGGGGGACAGGGAACTAGGGGAGCTTTCTTT	CSAEGGGQGTRGAFF
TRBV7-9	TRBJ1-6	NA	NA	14	TGTGCCGGCAGCTTAAGGACGGGGGGTTCACCCCTCCACTTT	CAGSLRTGGSPLHF
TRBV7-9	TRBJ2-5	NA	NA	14	TGTGCCAGCAGCTTAGCTGAGAAAAGAGAGACCCAGTACTTC	CASSLAEKRETQYF
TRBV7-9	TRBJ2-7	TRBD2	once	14	TGTGCCAGCAGCTTAAGCACTAGCGACAATGAGCAGTACTTC	CASSLSTSDNEQYF
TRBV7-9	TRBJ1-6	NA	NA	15	TGTGCCAGCAGCTCCTACCGGGACTATAATTCACCCCTCCACTTT	CASSSYRDYNSPLHF
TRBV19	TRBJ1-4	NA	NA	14	TGTGCCAGTAGGTGGGGGACCACTAATGAAAAACTGTTTTTT	CASRWGTTNEKLFF
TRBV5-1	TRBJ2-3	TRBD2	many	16	TGCGCCAGCAGCTTGGAGCTAGCGGGGGGTTCGGATACGCAGTATTTT	CASSLELAGGSDTQYF
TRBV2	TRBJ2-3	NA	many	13	TGTGCCAGCACTGAAGGAACGCGAGATACGCAGTATTTT	CASTEGTRDTQYF
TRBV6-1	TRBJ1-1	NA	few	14	TGTGCCAGCAGTGGGGCCCCCATGAACACTGAAGCTTTCTTT	CASSGAPMNTEAFF
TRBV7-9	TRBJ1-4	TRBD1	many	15	TGTGCCAGCAGCGGGACAGGGGGCAATAATGAAAAACTGTTTTTT	CASSGTGGNNEKLFF
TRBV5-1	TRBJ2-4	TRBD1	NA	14	TGCGCCAGCAGCGCTGGACAGGGGGAAAACATTCAGTACTTC	CASSAGQGENIQYF
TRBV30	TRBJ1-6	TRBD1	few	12	TGTGCCTGGAGGCAGGGGGGGTCACCCCTCCACTTT	CAWRQGGSPLHF
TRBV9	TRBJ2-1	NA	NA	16	TGTGCCAGCAGCGTAGGTAGGGAAGTGTCCTACAATGAGCAGTTCTTC	CASSVGREVSYNEQFF
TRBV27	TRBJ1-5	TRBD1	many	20	TGTGCCAGCAGTCCCTCGGACAGGGAGGGGATGGCGATGGGCAATCAGCCCCAGCATTTT	CASSPSDREGMAMGNQPQHF
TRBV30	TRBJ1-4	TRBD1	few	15	TGTGCCTGGCTCCAGTCGGACAGGATTAATGAAAAACTGTTTTTT	CAWLQSDRINEKLFF